The following is a T cell receptor beta chain sequence with its context. What it binds is unknown. This specimen belongs to a study of PD-1 blockade in classical Hodgkin lymphoma. Study summary: On a schedule of every 2 weeks, patients received nivolumab 3 mg/kg intravenously. General observations from the study: The CD4+ diversity rise by C4D1 was clearest in complete responders. A reduction in baseline TCR diversity was reportedly seen in newly diagnosed patients relative to healthy donors.

The patients all showed relapse after autologous stem cell transplantation, while their brentuximab vedotin exposure varied. The CDR3 extends over 13 amino acids. V was pared by 3 bases and J by 2 bases, with 7 bases between. The germline V gene has CDR1 SGHTA and CDR2 FQGNSA. Clones were sequenced by immunoSEQ multiplex PCR, and TCRdb holds only the in-frame ones, with some missing. This repertoire shows around 99,000 clones, roughly 81% found once; its top ten account for roughly 16%. The sample here was peripheral blood mononuclear cells (PBMCs), taken before the second cycle of nivolumab. This chain joins TRBV7-2 and TRBJ1-2; D gene uncertain. The sequence was collected from a human donor with classical Hodgkin lymphoma. The CDR3: CASSLSQNYGYTF. In DNA form, the CDR3 reads TGTGCCAGCAGCTTGTCACAGAACTATGGCTACACCTTC.